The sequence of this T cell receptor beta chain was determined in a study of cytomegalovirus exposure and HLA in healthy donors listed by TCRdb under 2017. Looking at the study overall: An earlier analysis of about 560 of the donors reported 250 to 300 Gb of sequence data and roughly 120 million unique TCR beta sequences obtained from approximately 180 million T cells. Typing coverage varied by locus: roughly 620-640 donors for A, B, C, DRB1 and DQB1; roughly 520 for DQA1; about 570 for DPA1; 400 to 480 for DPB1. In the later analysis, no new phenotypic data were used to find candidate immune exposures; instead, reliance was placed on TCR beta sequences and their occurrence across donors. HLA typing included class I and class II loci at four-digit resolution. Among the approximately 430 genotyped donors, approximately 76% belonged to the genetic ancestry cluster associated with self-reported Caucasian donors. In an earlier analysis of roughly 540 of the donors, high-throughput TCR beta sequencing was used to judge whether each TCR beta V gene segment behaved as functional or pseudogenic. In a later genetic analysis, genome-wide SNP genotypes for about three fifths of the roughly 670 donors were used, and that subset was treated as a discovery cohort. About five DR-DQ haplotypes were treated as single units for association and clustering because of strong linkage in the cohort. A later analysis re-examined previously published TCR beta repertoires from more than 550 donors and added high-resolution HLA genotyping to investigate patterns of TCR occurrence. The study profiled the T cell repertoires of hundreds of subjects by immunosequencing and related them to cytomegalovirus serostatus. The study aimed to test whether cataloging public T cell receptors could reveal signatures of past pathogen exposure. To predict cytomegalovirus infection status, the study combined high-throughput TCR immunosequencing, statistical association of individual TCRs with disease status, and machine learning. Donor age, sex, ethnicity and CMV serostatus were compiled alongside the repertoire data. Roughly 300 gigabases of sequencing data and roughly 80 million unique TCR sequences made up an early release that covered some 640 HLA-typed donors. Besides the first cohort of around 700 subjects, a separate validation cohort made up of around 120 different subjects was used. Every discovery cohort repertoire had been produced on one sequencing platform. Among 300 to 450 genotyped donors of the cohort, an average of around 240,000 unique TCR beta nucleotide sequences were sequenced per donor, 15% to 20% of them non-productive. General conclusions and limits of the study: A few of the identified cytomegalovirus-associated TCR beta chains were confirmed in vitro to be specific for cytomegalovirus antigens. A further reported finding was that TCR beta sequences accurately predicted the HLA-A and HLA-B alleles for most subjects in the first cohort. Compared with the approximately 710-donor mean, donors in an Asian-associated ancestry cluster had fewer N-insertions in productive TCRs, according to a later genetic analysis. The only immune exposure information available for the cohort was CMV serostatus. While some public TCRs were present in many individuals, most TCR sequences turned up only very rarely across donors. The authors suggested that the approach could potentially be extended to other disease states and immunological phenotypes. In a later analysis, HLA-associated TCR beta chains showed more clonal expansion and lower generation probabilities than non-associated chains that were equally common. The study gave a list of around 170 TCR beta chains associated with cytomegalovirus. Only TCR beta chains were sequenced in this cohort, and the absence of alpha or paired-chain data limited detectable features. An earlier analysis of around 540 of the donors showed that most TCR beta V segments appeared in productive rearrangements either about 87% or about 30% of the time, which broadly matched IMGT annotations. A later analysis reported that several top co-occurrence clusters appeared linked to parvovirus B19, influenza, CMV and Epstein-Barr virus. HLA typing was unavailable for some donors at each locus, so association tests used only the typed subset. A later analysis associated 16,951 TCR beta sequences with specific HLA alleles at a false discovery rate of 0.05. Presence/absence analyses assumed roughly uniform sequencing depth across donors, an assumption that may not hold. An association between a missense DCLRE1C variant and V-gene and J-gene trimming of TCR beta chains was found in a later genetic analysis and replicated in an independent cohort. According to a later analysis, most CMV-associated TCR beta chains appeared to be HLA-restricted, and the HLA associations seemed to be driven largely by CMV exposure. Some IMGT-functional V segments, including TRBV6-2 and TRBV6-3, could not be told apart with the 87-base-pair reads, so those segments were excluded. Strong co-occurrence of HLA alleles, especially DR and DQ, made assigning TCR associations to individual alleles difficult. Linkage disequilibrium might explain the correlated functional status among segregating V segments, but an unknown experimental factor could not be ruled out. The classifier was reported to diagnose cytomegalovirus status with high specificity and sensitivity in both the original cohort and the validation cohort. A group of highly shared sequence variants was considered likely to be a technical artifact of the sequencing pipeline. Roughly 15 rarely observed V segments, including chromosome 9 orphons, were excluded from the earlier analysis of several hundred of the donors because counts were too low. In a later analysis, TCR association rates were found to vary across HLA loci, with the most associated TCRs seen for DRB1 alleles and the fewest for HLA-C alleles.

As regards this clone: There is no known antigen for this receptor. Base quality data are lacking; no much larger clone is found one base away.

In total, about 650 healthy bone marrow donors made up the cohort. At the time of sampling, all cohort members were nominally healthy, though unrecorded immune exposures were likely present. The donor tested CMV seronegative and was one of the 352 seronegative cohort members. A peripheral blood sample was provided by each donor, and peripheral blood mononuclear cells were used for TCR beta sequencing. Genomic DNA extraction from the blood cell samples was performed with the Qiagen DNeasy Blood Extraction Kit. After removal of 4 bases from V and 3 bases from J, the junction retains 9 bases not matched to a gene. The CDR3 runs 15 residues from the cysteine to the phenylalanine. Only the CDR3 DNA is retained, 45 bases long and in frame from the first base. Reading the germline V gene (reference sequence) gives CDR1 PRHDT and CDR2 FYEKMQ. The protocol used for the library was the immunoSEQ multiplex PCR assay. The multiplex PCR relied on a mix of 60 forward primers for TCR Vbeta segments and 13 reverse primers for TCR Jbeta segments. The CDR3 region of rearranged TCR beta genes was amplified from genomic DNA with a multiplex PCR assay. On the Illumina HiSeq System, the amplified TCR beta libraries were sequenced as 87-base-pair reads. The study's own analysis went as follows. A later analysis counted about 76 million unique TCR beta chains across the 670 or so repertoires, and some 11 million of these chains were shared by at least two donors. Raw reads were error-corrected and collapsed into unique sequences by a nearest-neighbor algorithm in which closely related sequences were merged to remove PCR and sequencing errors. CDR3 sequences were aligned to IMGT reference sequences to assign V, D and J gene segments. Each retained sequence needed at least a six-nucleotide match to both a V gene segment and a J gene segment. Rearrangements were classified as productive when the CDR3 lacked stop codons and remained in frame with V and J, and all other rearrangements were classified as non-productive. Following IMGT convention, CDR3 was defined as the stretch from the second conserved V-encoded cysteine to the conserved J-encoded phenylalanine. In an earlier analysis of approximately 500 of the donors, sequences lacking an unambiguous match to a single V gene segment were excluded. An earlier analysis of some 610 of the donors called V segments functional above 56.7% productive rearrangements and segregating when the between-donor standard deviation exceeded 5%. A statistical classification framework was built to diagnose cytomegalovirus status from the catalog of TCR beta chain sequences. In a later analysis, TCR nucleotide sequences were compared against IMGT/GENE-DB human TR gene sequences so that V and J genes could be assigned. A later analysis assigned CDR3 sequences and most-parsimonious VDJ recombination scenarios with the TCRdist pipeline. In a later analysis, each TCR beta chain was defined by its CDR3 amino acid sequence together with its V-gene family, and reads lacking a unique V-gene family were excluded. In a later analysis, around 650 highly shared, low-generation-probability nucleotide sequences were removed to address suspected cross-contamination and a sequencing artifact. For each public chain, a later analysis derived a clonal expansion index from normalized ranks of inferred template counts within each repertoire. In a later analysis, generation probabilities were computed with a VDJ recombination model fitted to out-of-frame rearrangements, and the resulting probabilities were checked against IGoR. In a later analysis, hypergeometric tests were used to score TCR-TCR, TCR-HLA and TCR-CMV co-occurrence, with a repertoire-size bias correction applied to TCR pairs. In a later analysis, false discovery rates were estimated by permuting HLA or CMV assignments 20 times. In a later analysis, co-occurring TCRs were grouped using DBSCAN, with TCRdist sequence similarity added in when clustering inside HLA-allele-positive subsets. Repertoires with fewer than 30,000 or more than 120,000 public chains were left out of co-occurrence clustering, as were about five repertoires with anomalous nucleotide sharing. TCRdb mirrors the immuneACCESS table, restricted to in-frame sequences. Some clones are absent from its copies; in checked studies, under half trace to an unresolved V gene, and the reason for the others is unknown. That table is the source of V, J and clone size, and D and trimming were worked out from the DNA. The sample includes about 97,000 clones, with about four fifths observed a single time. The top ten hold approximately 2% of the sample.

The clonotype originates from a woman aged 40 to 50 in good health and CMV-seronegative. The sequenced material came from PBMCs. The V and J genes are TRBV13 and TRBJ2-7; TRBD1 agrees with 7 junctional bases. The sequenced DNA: TGTGCCAGCAGCTCCTCCGGGACAGTAAACTACGAGCAGTACTTC. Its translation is CASSSSGTVNYEQYF. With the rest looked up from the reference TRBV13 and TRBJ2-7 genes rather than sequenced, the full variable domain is AAGVIQSPRHLIKEKRETATLKCYPIPRHDTVYWYQQGPGQDPQFLISFYEKMQSDKGSIPDRFSAQQFSDYHSELNMSSLELGDSALYFCASSSSGTVNYEQYFGPGTRLTVT.